This TCR beta chain was observed in a study of identical twins. Trimming cost V 5 bases and J 0 bases; bases outside gene matches: 8. The CDR3 consists of 16 residues. Study results and caveats: Insertions were fewer in abundant cord blood beta clonotypes, whereas memory repertoires showed none of this pattern.

In TCRdb, the 5' RACE reads were re-called with MiXCR into one record per CDR3 protein. The sample shows 300,000 to 350,000 distinct CDR3 sequences, 12% of them seen only once. This clonotype has ten or more counts. Antigen unknown. In addition, the sample was reused for a study of yellow fever vaccine responses in identical twins.

The gene calls are TRBV12-3 or TRBV12-4 and TRBJ2-7, with 9 bases aligning to TRBD2. Sequenced material: CD8+ T cells sorted from blood. The sequence was obtained from a woman between 18 and 29 years old in good health. For the CDR3, the DNA is TGTGCCAGCAGTCCCCTTCTAGCGGGACGCTCCTACGAGCAGTACTTC. This encodes CASSPLLAGRSYEQYF.